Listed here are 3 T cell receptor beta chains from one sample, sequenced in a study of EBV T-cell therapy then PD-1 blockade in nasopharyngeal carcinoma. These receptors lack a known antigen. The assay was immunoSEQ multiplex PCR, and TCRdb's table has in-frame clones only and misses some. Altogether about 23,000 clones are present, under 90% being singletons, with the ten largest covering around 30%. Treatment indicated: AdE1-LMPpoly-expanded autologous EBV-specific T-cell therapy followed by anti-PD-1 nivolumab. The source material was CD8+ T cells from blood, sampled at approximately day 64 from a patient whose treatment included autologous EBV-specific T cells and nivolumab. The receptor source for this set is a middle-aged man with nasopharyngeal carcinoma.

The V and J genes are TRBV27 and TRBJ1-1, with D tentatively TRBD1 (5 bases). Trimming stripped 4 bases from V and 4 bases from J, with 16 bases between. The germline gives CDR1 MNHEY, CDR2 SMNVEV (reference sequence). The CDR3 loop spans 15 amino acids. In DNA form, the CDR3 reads TGTGCCAGCAGTTCCAGGGCGCGGATGAGCACTGAAGCTTTCTTT. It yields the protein CASSSRARMSTEAFF.

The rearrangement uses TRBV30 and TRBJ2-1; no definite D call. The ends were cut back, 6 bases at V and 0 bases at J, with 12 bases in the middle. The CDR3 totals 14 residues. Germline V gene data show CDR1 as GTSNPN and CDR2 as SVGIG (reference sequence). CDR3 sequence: CACQTSSSYNEQFF. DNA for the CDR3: TGTGCCTGTCAGACATCGAGCTCCTACAATGAGCAGTTCTTC.

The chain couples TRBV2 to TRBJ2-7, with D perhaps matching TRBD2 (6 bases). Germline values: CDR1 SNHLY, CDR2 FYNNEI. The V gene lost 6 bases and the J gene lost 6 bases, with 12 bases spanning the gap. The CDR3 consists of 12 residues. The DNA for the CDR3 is TGTGCCAGCAGGGAGGGAATGGGCGAGCAGTACTTC. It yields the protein CASREGMGEQYF.